The next 32 T cell receptor beta chains were all read from a single sample in a study of T cells in Graves' hyperthyroidism and ophthalmopathy. There were TCR beta CDR3 regions amplified from RNA transcripts. The HTBI primer set was used in a first-round RT-PCR of the TCR CDR3. TCRdb fed the multiplex PCR reads into MiXCR, producing one record per CDR3 protein. The data contain roughly 200,000 distinct CDR3 sequences, 18% of them singletons. The sequenced material came from blood. The receptors derive from a man aged 40-50 years with Graves' hyperthyroidism.

In this sample, this clonotype turned up many times. This chain links TRBV20-1 with TRBJ2-1; a weak D match, TRBD2 (7 bases). The CDR3 has 13 amino acids. Per the germline V gene, CDR1 is DFQATT and CDR2 is SNEGSKA (reference sequence). Trimming removed 4 bases from V and 4 bases from J, with 11 bases in between. The CDR3 reads CSAMRGGYNEQFF. The CDR3 DNA sequence: TGCAGTGCTATGAGGGGGGGTTACAATGAGCAGTTCTTC.

This rearrangement joins TRBV7-2 to TRBJ2-5; 8 nucleotides agree with TRBD2. The CDR3 contains 14 residues. Germline V gene lookup returns CDR1 SGHTA and CDR2 FQGNSA. The J segment lost 1 base and the V segment lost 4 bases, leaving 2 bases of the junction unmatched. CDR3 coding DNA: TGTGCCAGCAGCTCTGGACTAGCCCAAGAGACCCAGTACTTC. Translating gives CASSSGLAQETQYF.

Remarks on this clonotype: A much more abundant neighbour one base away suggests this may be a read error. The chain is built from TRBV30 and TRBJ1-2, with a weak D call TRBD1 (5 bases). Germline V gene data show CDR1 as GTSNPN and CDR2 as SVGIG (reference sequence). The CDR3 length is 14 residues. V was clipped by 3 bases and J by 0 bases, with 11 bases between them. For the CDR3, the DNA is TGTGCCTGGAGAAAGACAGAAGCTAACTATGGCTACACCTTC. Amino acids: CAWRKTEANYGYTF.

This clonotype was found many times. The CDR3 bases are TGTGCCACCAGCAGTATTAAGCGGGGGCCGGCGGAGACCCAGTACTTC. Protein: CATSSIKRGPAETQYF. The V gene is TRBV15, the J gene TRBJ2-5; the match to TRBD2 covers 8 bases. The CDR3 loop spans 16 amino acids. Unmatched junction bases numbered 11, after V lost 3 bases and J lost 5 bases. From germline, CDR1 is LNHNV and CDR2 YYDKDF (reference sequence). Complete variable domain (other parts from reference TRBV15 and TRBJ2-5): DAMVIQNPRYQVTQFGKPVTLSCSQTLNHNVMYWYQQKSSQAPKLLFHYYDKDFNNEADTPDNFQSRRPNTSFCFLDIRSPGLGDTAMYLCATSSIKRGPAETQYFGPGTRLLVL.

This clonotype was found a few times. The chain has TRBV4-2 and TRBJ2-5; D remains ambiguous. V lost 5 bases to trimming and J lost 2 bases, with 9 bases between them. The CDR3 consists of 13 residues. Germline V gives CDR1 LGHNA, CDR2 YNFKEQ. This CDR3 is CASSEQDQETQYF. CDR3 in DNA: TGTGCCAGCAGCGAACAAGATCAAGAGACCCAGTACTTC.

This clonotype was observed a few times. The rearrangement uses TRBV4-3 and TRBJ2-1, with 12 bases aligning to TRBD2. In germline, CDR1 is LGHNA, CDR2 YSLEER. The CDR3 has 17 residues. V shed 0 bases and J 4 bases; nucleotides not matched to a gene: 4. CDR3 in amino acids: CASSQDPSGGAYNEQFF. The CDR3 bases are TGCGCCAGCAGCCAAGACCCTAGCGGGGGGGCTTACAATGAGCAGTTCTTC.

This clonotype has only a few counts. An end of the junction does not agree with germline; a read error may underlie this. V is TRBV11-2 and J is TRBJ2-1; D tentatively reads TRBD1 or TRBD2 (6 bases each). Germline lookup yields CDR1 SGHAT and CDR2 FQNNGV. The CDR3 has 11 amino acids. The CDR3 loop is CAGSLGGSQFF. CDR3 DNA: TGTGCCGGCAGCTTAGGGGGGTCCCAGTTCTTC.

This clonotype was detected ten times or more. This chain links TRBV2 with TRBJ1-3; TRBD1 agrees at 8 bases. Losses at the gene ends were 4 bases for V and 4 bases for J; bases not matched to a gene: 6. The CDR3 totals 15 residues. Looked up from germline, CDR1 is SNHLY and CDR2 is FYNNEI. This CDR3 reads CASSVWTGYGNTIYF. The CDR3 DNA is TGTGCCAGCAGTGTTTGGACAGGGTACGGAAACACCATATATTTT.

At least ten counts were recorded for this clonotype. The V gene is TRBV7-2, the J gene TRBJ1-2; TRBD1 matches at 8 bases. The length of the CDR3 is 16 residues. The V gene end was trimmed by 4 bases and the J gene end by 6 bases; junction bases not matched to a gene: 13. CDR1 and CDR2 from the germline V gene are SGHTA and FQGNSA. CDR3 protein: CASSSGPDRVFNGYTF. DNA for the CDR3: TGTGCCAGCAGCTCCGGACCGGACAGGGTATTCAATGGCTACACCTTC.

This clonotype has ten or more counts. V and J are TRBV12-3 or TRBV12-4 and TRBJ1-1, with a possible D match to TRBD1 (6 bases). V was cut by 7 bases and J by 4 bases, with 16 bases left in between. The CDR3 has 14 residues. CDR3 in DNA: TGTGCCAGCAATTTGAGGGGACATGCCACTGAAGCTTTCTTT. Its translation: CASNLRGHATEAFF.

There are many counts of this clonotype. The chain carries TRBV7-9 and TRBJ2-3; D is unresolved. Trimming removed 8 bases at V and 1 base at J, with 10 bases between. The CDR3 contains 13 residues. The germline CDR1 and CDR2 sequences are SEHNR and FQNEAQ (reference sequence). DNA for the CDR3: TGTGCCAGCTCAGGCCTGGGCACAGATACGCAGTATTTT. This codes for CASSGLGTDTQYF.

This clonotype was counted only a few times. This chain connects TRBV4-3 to TRBJ1-2, with D unresolved. V was clipped by 3 bases and J by 0 bases, with 17 bases between them. CDR1 is LGHNA, CDR2 YSLEER, per germline. The CDR3 runs to 17 residues. The chain's CDR3 is CASSHVPLIYTNYGYTF. The DNA of the CDR3 is TGCGCCAGCAGCCATGTGCCTCTGATATATACTAACTATGGCTACACCTTC.

The chain combines TRBV4-3 with TRBJ2-2; D ambiguous. The V gene lost 5 bases and the J gene lost 3 bases, with 4 bases spanning the gap. This CDR3 has 12 residues. Germline-derived CDR1 and CDR2 are LGHNA and YSLEER. The CDR3 here is CASSWDTGELFF. Written as DNA, the CDR3 is TGCGCCAGCAGCTGGGACACCGGGGAGCTGTTTTTT.

The gene calls are TRBV9 and TRBJ2-5; 10 bases are shared with TRBD2. V was clipped by 4 bases and J by 2 bases; unmatched bases: 8. Germline V gene sequence: CDR1 SGDLS, CDR2 YYNGEE. CDR3 size: 16 residues. In nucleotides, the CDR3 is TGTGCCAGCAGCAACCGCCGAGCGGGGGGGCAAGAGACCCAGTACTTC. Encoded protein: CASSNRRAGGQETQYF.

This clonotype was seen repeatedly, ten times or more. V and J are TRBV9 and TRBJ2-3; tentative D call: TRBD1 (5 bases). CDR3 length: 14 residues. Looked up from germline, CDR1 is SGDLS and CDR2 is YYNGEE. V gave up 0 bases and J gave up 6 bases, with 11 bases separating them. The CDR3 coding sequence is TGTGCCAGCAGCGTAGTTGTAGCAGGGGATACGCAGTATTTT. This translates into CASSVVVAGDTQYF.

This clonotype was seen at least ten times. The V gene is TRBV28, the J gene TRBJ2-3; 8 positions agree with TRBD1. CDR1 MDHEN and CDR2 SYDVKM come from the germline V gene. V trimming: 2 bases; J trimming: 4 bases; junction bases outside the gene matches: 5. The CDR3 is 15 residues long. The CDR3, as DNA: TGTGCCAGCAGTTTAGGGGACAGGATCGCAGATACGCAGTATTTT. Protein product: CASSLGDRIADTQYF.

This chain connects TRBV6-1 to TRBJ2-5, with TRBD2 matching over 7 bases. The CDR3 has 12 amino acids. From germline, CDR1 is MNHNS and CDR2 SASEGT. V dropped 6 bases and J dropped 5; count of bases not matched to a gene: 3. The CDR3 DNA sequence: TGTGCCAGCAGAGGGGAGGGGGAGACCCAGTACTTC. This translates into CASRGEGETQYF.

This chain joins TRBV19 and TRBJ2-1; D might be TRBD1 (5 bases). CDR1 is LNHDA, CDR2 SQIVND, per germline (reference sequence). V was trimmed by 4 bases and J by 0 bases, leaving 7 bases between them. The CDR3 is 14 residues long. In nucleotides, the CDR3 is TGTGCCAGTAGTAAACAGGTCTCCTACAATGAGCAGTTCTTC. Translation gives CASSKQVSYNEQFF.

In this sample, this clonotype turned up many times. The CDR3 here is CASSLVGQNNQPQHF. The CDR3 DNA follows: TGTGCCAGCAGCTTAGTTGGACAGAACAATCAGCCCCAGCATTTT. This chain uses TRBV7-2 with TRBJ1-5, with D perhaps matching TRBD1 (6 bases). From germline, CDR1 is SGHTA and CDR2 FQGNSA. V lost 1 base, J lost 3 bases, and 10 bases lay in between. This CDR3 is 15 amino acids long.

Details on this clonotype: Being one base from a much bigger clone, this may be a read error. V usage is TRBV10-3 and J usage is TRBJ2-3, with a tentative D call TRBD2 (5 bases). CDR1 is ENHRY and CDR2 is SYGVKD in the germline V gene. Trimming pared 2 bases from V and 8 bases from J, leaving 14 bases between. The CDR3 loop spans 14 amino acids. The CDR3 DNA sequence: TGTGCCATCAGTGAGCCCGGGGTAGCAGGTACGCAGTATTTT. Translation gives CAISEPGVAGTQYF.

This clonotype was observed at least ten times. The chain is built from TRBV11-3 and TRBJ2-7; 9 nucleotides align to TRBD1. The CDR3 runs 14 residues. Germline V gene sequence: CDR1 SGHNT, CDR2 YENEEA. V shed 8 bases, J shed 1 base, and the junction held 6 bases outside the gene matches. CDR3 DNA: TGTGCCAGCCGCGACAGGGGGGGTTCCTACGAGCAGTACTTC. Amino acid sequence: CASRDRGGSYEQYF.

The chain couples TRBV10-1 to TRBJ2-7; the D is unclear. Trimming took 3 bases from V and 6 from J, leaving 9 bases between them. The germline CDR1 and CDR2 sequences are WNHNN and SYGVQD (reference sequence). The length of the CDR3 is 12 residues. The CDR3 region has the DNA TGCGCCAGCAGTGAAATGTTTTCCGAGCAGTACTTC. Amino acids: CASSEMFSEQYF.

This clonotype was detected a few times. This chain uses TRBV15 with TRBJ2-3; possibly TRBD2 for D (7 bases). The CDR3 consists of 14 residues. V was trimmed by 7 bases and J by 2 bases, leaving 13 bases between them. Germline-derived CDR1 and CDR2 are LNHNV and YYDKDF (reference sequence). For the CDR3, the DNA is TGTGCCACCAATGGGGGGGCCAACACAGATACGCAGTATTTT. Amino acid sequence: CATNGGANTDTQYF. Full variable domain (outside the CDR3, taken from reference TRBV15 and TRBJ2-3): DAMVIQNPRYQVTQFGKPVTLSCSQTLNHNVMYWYQQKSSQAPKLLFHYYDKDFNNEADTPDNFQSRRPNTSFCFLDIRSPGLGDTAMYLCATNGGANTDTQYFGPGTRLTVL.

This clonotype came up a few times. The rearrangement links TRBV5-4 to TRBJ2-6; D is perhaps TRBD1 (8 bases). CDR3 length equals 19 residues. Germline CDR1 SGHNT, CDR2 YYREEE (reference sequence). The V end lost 4 bases, the J end lost 1 base, and 21 bases lay between the germline ends. The CDR3 nucleotides read TGTGCCAGCAGCGGGGGGTCAGCGGGACAGGCGTCTGGGGCCAACGTCCTGACTTTC. It codes for CASSGGSAGQASGANVLTF.

This clonotype was observed at least ten times. The chain carries TRBV12-3 or TRBV12-4 and TRBJ2-7; TRBD1 agrees at 7 bases. The CDR3 runs to 14 residues. The V gene end was trimmed by 5 bases and the J gene end by 2 bases; junction bases not matched to a gene: 6. The CDR3 region is CASSPTGPTYEQYF. The CDR3 DNA is TGTGCCAGCAGTCCGACAGGGCCTACCTACGAGCAGTACTTC.

The J gene is TRBJ2-1, the V gene TRBV3-2; the table assigns TRBD1, which was not confirmed against the DNA. TRBV3-2 is deemed a pseudogene. The CDR3 runs to 17 residues. The chain's CDR3 is CASSQAEQVDFGNEQFF. As DNA, the CDR3 is TGTGCCAGCAGCCAAGCTGAACAGGTGGATTTCGGCAATGAGCAGTTCTTC.

This chain joins TRBV4-3 and TRBJ2-5; D is ambiguous. The CDR3 runs 16 residues. Between the trimmed V and J ends, which lost 0 bases and 3 bases, there was a span of 14 bases. Germline V lookup: CDR1 LGHNA, CDR2 YSLEER. CDR3 amino acids: CASSQDVRAREETQYF. The CDR3 coding sequence is TGCGCCAGCAGCCAAGATGTAAGGGCCCGGGAAGAGACCCAGTACTTC.

This clonotype has a handful of counts. Given a much more abundant clone one base away, this may be a read error. This chain links TRBV11-2 with TRBJ2-6, with 7 bases lining up with TRBD1. CDR1 and CDR2 (germline): SGHAT, FQNNGV. The CDR3 has 15 amino acids. The CDR3 region is CASSVTGVGADVLTF. The CDR3 nucleotides are TGTGCCAGCAGCGTTACAGGGGTAGGGGCCGACGTCCTGACTTTC.

This clonotype came up a few times. This chain uses TRBV5-1 with TRBJ1-4, with TRBD1 matching 12 bases. The CDR3 is 16 amino acids. V shed 0 bases, J shed 7 bases, and the junction held 4 bases outside the gene matches. The germline V gene encodes CDR1 SGHRS and CDR2 YFSETQ. Written as DNA, the CDR3 is TGCGCCAGCAGCTTGGCCCCGGGACAGGGGGCTGAAAAACTGTTTTTT. It encodes CASSLAPGQGAEKLFF.

Points on this clonotype: A much larger clone lies one base from this, so it may be a read error. The chain combines TRBV5-1 with TRBJ2-4; TRBD1 is a possible D gene (5 bases). The germline V gene encodes CDR1 SGHRS and CDR2 YFSETQ. V lost 0 bases and J 9 bases, leaving 19 bases between the germline ends. The CDR3 has 16 amino acids. Written as DNA, the CDR3 is TGCGCCAGCAGCTTGGTACAGGTTGGACCTACGGGCATTCAGTACTTC. Its translation: CASSLVQVGPTGIQYF.

This clonotype turned up a few times. V is TRBV6-1 and J is TRBJ2-1; D is unresolved. V dropped 7 bases and J dropped 6 bases, with 7 bases sitting between them. The CDR3 is made up of 11 amino acids. Germline V gives CDR1 MNHNS, CDR2 SASEGT. For the CDR3, the DNA is TGTGCCAGCAATGGGCCCAATGAGCAGTTCTTC. Amino acids: CASNGPNEQFF.

V gene TRBV11-2 combines with J gene TRBJ2-7; D uncertain. There are 14 residues in the CDR3. Trimming stripped 2 bases from V and 7 bases from J, with 15 bases between. Germline assignment: CDR1 SGHAT and CDR2 FQNNGV. The CDR3 nucleotides are TGTGCCAGCAGCTTATTGATAGGCACCCCTGAGCAGTACTTC. Its protein is CASSLLIGTPEQYF. Full variable domain (rest looked up from reference TRBV11-2 and TRBJ2-7): EAGVAQSPRYKIIEKRQSVAFWCNPISGHATLYWYQQILGQGPKLLIQFQNNGVVDDSQLPKDRFSAERLKGVDSTLKIQPAKLEDSAVYLCASSLLIGTPEQYFGPGTRLTVT.